These T cell receptor beta chains were read from a single sample in a study of T cell changes during pregnancy in multiple sclerosis. Sequencing was performed with immunoSEQ multiplex PCR; in TCRdb, only in-frame clones are kept and a portion is missing. The repertoire holds approximately 74,000 clones, 80% to 95% seen once, with approximately 2.4% in the top ten. Source: peripheral blood, taken before pregnancy. All receptors derive from a female donor with multiple sclerosis, enrolled in a pregnancy study. CDR3s include the opening cysteine and the closing phenylalanine or tryptophan. The D gene is left open where the match is weak. The size of a clone is reported for some rows only, either as once, few or many, or as a class for expanded clones.

v_gene	abundance	j_gene	len	d_gene	CDR3aa	CDR3nt
TRBV7-2	.	TRBJ2-3	16	TRBD2	CASSFRLAGGPMTQYF	TGTGCCAGCAGCTTCCGCCTAGCGGGAGGGCCAATGACGCAGTATTTT
TRBV7-6	.	TRBJ2-1	16	TRBD2	CASSLLSAGGPGEQFF	TGTGCCAGCAGCTTACTCTCCGCGGGAGGGCCGGGTGAGCAGTTCTTC
TRBV4-2	.	TRBJ2-1	15	TRBD1	CASSQEGQGADEQFF	TGTGCCAGCAGCCAAGAAGGACAGGGGGCCGATGAGCAGTTCTTC
TRBV29-1	.	TRBJ2-4	13	.	CSVEYQGGNIQYF	TGCAGCGTTGAATATCAGGGCGGCAACATTCAGTACTTC
TRBV27	.	TRBJ2-1	18	.	CASSLRALRGSSYNEQFF	TGTGCCAGCAGTTTAAGGGCCCTCCGGGGGAGCTCCTACAATGAGCAGTTCTTC
TRBV5-1	.	TRBJ1-2	16	.	CASSSQEGLGGYGYTF	TGCGCCAGCAGCTCACAAGAAGGGTTGGGGGGATATGGCTACACCTTC
TRBV9	.	TRBJ2-2	15	TRBD2	CASSVEGLHTGELFF	TGTGCCAGCAGCGTAGAGGGACTACACACCGGGGAGCTGTTTTTT
TRBV28	once	TRBJ1-2	15	TRBD1	CASSSTSTGNYGYTF	TGTGCCAGCAGTTCCACCTCGACAGGGAACTATGGCTACACCTTC
TRBV28	.	TRBJ2-1	16	TRBD1	CASCGTGASSYNEQFF	TGTGCCAGCTGTGGGACAGGGGCCAGCTCCTACAATGAGCAGTTCTTC
TRBV6-5	.	TRBJ2-5	14	.	CASSYLRGGETQYF	TGTGCCAGCAGTTACCTCAGGGGCGGGGAGACCCAGTACTTC
TRBV11-2	.	TRBJ2-7	13	TRBD1	CASSRMTGSEQYF	TGTGCCAGCAGCCGAATGACAGGGTCCGAGCAGTACTTC